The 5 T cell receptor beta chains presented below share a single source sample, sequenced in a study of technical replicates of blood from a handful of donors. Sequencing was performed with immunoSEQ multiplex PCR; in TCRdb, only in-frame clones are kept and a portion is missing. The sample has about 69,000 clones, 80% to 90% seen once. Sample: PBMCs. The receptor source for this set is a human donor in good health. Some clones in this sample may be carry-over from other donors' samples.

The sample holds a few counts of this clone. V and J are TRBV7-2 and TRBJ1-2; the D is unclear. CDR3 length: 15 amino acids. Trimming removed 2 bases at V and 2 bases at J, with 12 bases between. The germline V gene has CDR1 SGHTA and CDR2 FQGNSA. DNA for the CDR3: TGTGCCAGCAGCTTACTTGGGAGCTTAAACTATGGCTACACCTTC. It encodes CASSLLGSLNYGYTF.

The DNA for the CDR3 is TGCAGCGTTTCACAGAATAGCAATCAGCCCCAGCATTTT. As protein: CSVSQNSNQPQHF. The genes are TRBV29-1 and TRBJ1-5; D remains unclear. The CDR3 covers 13 residues. V was cut by 5 bases and J by 0 bases, with 8 bases left in between. CDR1 and CDR2 from the germline V gene are SQVTM and ANQGSEA. Full variable domain (remainder filled in from reference TRBV29-1 and TRBJ1-5): SAVISQKPSRDICQRGTSLTIQCQVDSQVTMMFWYRQQPGQSLTLIATANQGSEATYESGFVIDKFPISRPNLTFSTLTVSNMSPEDSSIYLCSVSQNSNQPQHFGDGTRLSIL.

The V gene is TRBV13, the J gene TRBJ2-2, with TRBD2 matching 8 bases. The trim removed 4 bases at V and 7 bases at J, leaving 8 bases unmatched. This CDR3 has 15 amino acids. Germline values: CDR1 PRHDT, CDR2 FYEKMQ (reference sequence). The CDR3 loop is CASSSEGTSGGELFF. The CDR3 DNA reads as TGTGCCAGCAGCTCTGAGGGGACTAGTGGCGGGGAGCTGTTTTTT.

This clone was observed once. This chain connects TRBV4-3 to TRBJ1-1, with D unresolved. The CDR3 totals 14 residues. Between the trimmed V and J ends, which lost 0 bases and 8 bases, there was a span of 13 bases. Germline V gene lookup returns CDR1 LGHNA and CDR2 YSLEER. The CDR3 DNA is TGCGCCAGCAGCCAAGATGTCGTGGGAGGGGAAGCTTTCTTT. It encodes CASSQDVVGGEAFF.

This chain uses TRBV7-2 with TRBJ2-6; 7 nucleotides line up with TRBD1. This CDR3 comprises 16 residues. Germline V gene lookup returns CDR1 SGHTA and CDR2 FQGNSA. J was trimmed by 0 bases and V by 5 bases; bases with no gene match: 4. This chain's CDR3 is CASSIRQGSGANVLTF. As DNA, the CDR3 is TGTGCCAGCAGCATAAGACAGGGCTCTGGGGCCAACGTCCTGACTTTC.